This T cell receptor (beta chain) was obtained from a study of graft-versus-host responses after intestinal transplantation. Overall study results and limits: Early post-transplant declines in HvG were associated with peak levels of circulating GvH clones. When patients had graft-donor T cell macrochimerism, their allografts held high graft-versus-host to host-versus-graft clonal ratios.

The table came from immunoSEQ multiplex PCR; TCRdb's copy has only in-frame clones and leaves some out. The sample holds over 80,000 clones, 91% seen once. About this clone itself: The antigen remains unidentified.

The sequence came from a human donor who was the organ donor for an intestinal transplant. The sample here was unstimulated CD4+ T cells sorted from spleen or lymph node cells, taken before transplant.

The CDR3 DNA reads TGTGCCAGTAGAAACAGGGGAGGAAGGACTGGAGAGACCCAGTACTTC. Protein: CASRNRGGRTGETQYF. V gene TRBV19 combines with J gene TRBJ2-5; tentative D call: TRBD1 (7 bases). The CDR3 is 16 residues long. CDR1 LNHDA and CDR2 SQIVND come from the germline V gene (reference sequence). Trimming cost V 6 bases and J 4 bases, with 21 bases left between them.